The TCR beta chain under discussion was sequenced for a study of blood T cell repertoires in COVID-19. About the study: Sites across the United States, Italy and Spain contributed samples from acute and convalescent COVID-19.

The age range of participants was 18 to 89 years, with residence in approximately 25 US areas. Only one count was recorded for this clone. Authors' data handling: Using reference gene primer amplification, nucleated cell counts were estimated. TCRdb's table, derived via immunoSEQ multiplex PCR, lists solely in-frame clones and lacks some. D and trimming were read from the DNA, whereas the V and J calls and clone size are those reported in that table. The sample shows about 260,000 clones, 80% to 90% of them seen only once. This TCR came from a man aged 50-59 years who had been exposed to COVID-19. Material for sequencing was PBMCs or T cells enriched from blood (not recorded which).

The DNA of the CDR3 is TGTGCCACCAGTGATTACCGAAGAGGTTTCTATGGCTACACCTTC. Amino acids: CATSDYRRGFYGYTF. The chain recombines TRBV24-1 with TRBJ1-2; no firm D call. With 2 bases removed from V and 4 bases from J, the gap between germline ends came to 13 bases. The germline gives CDR1 KGHDR, CDR2 SFDVKD. This CDR3 region has 15 residues.